These 2 T cell receptor beta chains came from one sample sequenced in a study of T-cell reconstitution after alpha-beta-depleted transplantation in children. TCRbeta library preparation incorporated unique molecular identifiers. TCRdb ran MiXCR on the PCR reads and lists one entry per CDR3 protein. The sample yields hundreds of thousands of distinct CDR3 sequences, roughly 13% seen once. The source was PBMCs, mostly from graft donor cells, collected 360 days after TCRalphabeta/CD19-depleted stem cell transplant. Every receptor here comes from a male patient younger than 18 who had a stem cell transplant for acute myeloid leukemia, so the T cells may come from the graft donor.

This clonotype was observed at least ten times. V usage is TRBV12-3 or TRBV12-4 and J usage is TRBJ2-1, with unresolved D. The length of the CDR3 is 13 residues. Trimming took off 7 bases at V and 2 bases at J, with 9 bases between the two ends. CDR3 residues: CASILGPYNEQFF. CDR3 sequence (DNA): TGTGCCAGCATCCTCGGCCCCTACAATGAGCAGTTCTTC.

In this sample, this clonotype turned up a few times. The chain is built from TRBV11-3 and TRBJ2-2; D is uncertain. Germline lookup yields CDR1 SGHNT and CDR2 YENEEA. The CDR3 is 14 amino acids. V was cut by 2 bases and J by 0 bases, with 4 bases left in between. CDR3 DNA sequence: TGTGCCAGCAGCTTACAGGCGAACACCGGGGAGCTGTTTTTT. As protein: CASSLQANTGELFF.